Each of the 10 T cell receptor beta chains below was sequenced from the same sample in a study of blood T cell repertoires in COVID-19. Sequencing used immunoSEQ multiplex PCR; TCRdb keeps in-frame clones, though not all of them. The top ten clones hold 10% of a sample with about 120,000 clones, about 87% of them seen once. The specimen was peripheral blood. Receptors originate from a man in his fifties or sixties with acute or convalescent COVID-19.

The chain combines TRBV6-5 with TRBJ2-2, with a possible D match to TRBD1 (6 bases). The CDR3 spans 15 residues. CDR1 MNHEY and CDR2 SVGAGI come from the germline V gene. With 6 bases removed from V and 0 bases from J, the gap between germline ends came to 11 bases. The CDR3 loop reads CASRDGQSNTGELFF. In DNA form, the CDR3 reads TGTGCCAGCAGGGATGGACAGTCGAACACCGGGGAGCTGTTTTTT.

The chain has TRBV19 and TRBJ2-4, with 9 bases matching TRBD1. Germline-derived CDR1 and CDR2 are LNHDA and SQIVND (reference sequence). The CDR3 runs to 15 residues. Trimming took 6 bases from V and 2 from J; bases not matched to a gene: 5. The CDR3 region has the DNA TGTGCCAGTAGAAGGACAGGGGTAACCAAAAACATTCAGTACTTC. It codes for CASRRTGVTKNIQYF.

The genes are TRBV4-2 and TRBJ1-4, with TRBD1 identical over 9 bases. J lost 5 bases, V lost 8 bases, and 6 bases had no gene match. This CDR3 comprises 14 residues. The V gene's germline CDR1 is LGHNA and CDR2 YNFKEQ. The DNA of the CDR3 is TGTGCCAGCCAGCCGGGACAGGGAAATGAAAAACTGTTTTTT. Amino acids: CASQPGQGNEKLFF.

This rearrangement joins TRBV7-9 to TRBJ1-1, with 7 bases that match TRBD1. CDR3 size: 17 residues. Germline loops: CDR1 SEHNR, CDR2 FQNEAQ (reference sequence). The V gene end was trimmed by 3 bases and the J gene end by 4 bases; junction bases not matched to a gene: 14. CDR3 sequence reads: CASSFDRTGPGITEAFF. The CDR3 nucleotides are TGTGCCAGCAGCTTTGATCGGACAGGACCGGGGATCACTGAAGCTTTCTTT.

The DNA for the CDR3 is TGTGCCAGCAAGAGACTCCAGGGGAACTACAATGAGCAGTTCTTC. This gives the protein CASKRLQGNYNEQFF. The chain has TRBV2 and TRBJ2-1, with D tentatively TRBD1 (6 bases). The CDR3 sequence is 15 residues long. Germline V gives CDR1 SNHLY, CDR2 FYNNEI. Trimming removed 7 bases at V and 3 bases at J, with 16 bases between.

The chain couples TRBV7-2 to TRBJ2-5; 9 nucleotides align to TRBD2. The CDR3 extends over 15 amino acids. Trimming at V came to 5 bases and at J to 1 base, leaving 5 bases not matched to a gene. Per germline, CDR1 SGHTA and CDR2 FQGNSA. CDR3 in DNA: TGTGCCAGCAGCCTCGGACTAGCGATCCAAGAGACCCAGTACTTC. It encodes CASSLGLAIQETQYF.

The CDR3 bases are TGTGCCAGCAGTGTCAGGGAGGGCACTGAAGCTTTCTTT. Its protein product is CASSVREGTEAFF. The gene calls are TRBV2 and TRBJ1-1, with TRBD1 as a possible D gene (5 bases). Trimming took 4 bases from V and 4 from J, leaving 10 bases between them. Germline-derived CDR1 and CDR2 are SNHLY and FYNNEI. The CDR3 spans 13 residues. Variable domain in full (rest from reference TRBV2 and TRBJ1-1): EPEVTQTPSHQVTQMGQEVILRCVPISNHLYFYWYRQILGQKVEFLVSFYNNEISEKSEIFDDQFSVERPDGSNFTLKIRSTKLEDSAMYFCASSVREGTEAFFGQGTRLTVV.

The chain is built from TRBV28 and TRBJ2-2; tentative D call: TRBD1 (5 bases). The CDR3 length is 15 residues. Trimming took 2 bases from V and 4 from J, leaving 11 bases between them. The germline V gene encodes CDR1 MDHEN and CDR2 SYDVKM. The CDR3 sequence: CASSLARRGTGELFF. The DNA of the CDR3 is TGTGCCAGCAGTTTAGCCCGAAGGGGCACCGGGGAGCTGTTTTTT. Filled out from reference TRBV28 and TRBJ2-2, the complete variable domain reads DVKVTQSSRYLVKRTGEKVFLECVQDMDHENMFWYRQDPGLGLRLIYFSYDVKMKEKGDIPEGYSVSREKKERFSLILESASTNQTSMYLCASSLARRGTGELFFGEGSRLTVL.

A word on this clone: At one boundary the junction diverges from the germline segment, which might be a read error. The rearrangement joins TRBV28 to TRBJ1-2; 7 bases align to TRBD1. The germline V gene has CDR1 MDHEN and CDR2 SYDVKM. This CDR3 is built from 19 residues. The CDR3 DNA sequence: TGTGCCAGCAGTTTTCTATCAGGGAGGATCGGACAGGCTAATTATGGCTACACCTTC. Its translation is CASSFLSGRIGQANYGYTF.

The CDR3 is CASSLAYSGVGQPQHF. The CDR3 bases are TGTGCCAGCAGCTTGGCCTACTCAGGGGTAGGTCAGCCCCAGCATTTT. The chain has TRBV5-5 and TRBJ1-5; maybe TRBD1 (6 bases). The CDR3 extends over 16 amino acids. The V gene lost 0 bases and the J gene lost 6 bases, with 16 bases spanning the gap. Germline CDR1 SGHKS, CDR2 YYEKEE (reference sequence).